The 17 T cell receptor beta chains presented below share a single source sample, sequenced in a study of beta chain features in type 1 diabetes. Broader study findings: All four CD4+ subsets of Type 1 diabetes patients contained TCRB CDR3s that were moderately but significantly shorter.

No cognate antigen is known for these TCRs. The entirety of the isolated RNA underwent reverse transcription, so expressed TCRB transcripts were sequenced. Clones were read by immunoSEQ multiplex PCR, and TCRdb kept only the in-frame ones, dropping some. The sample holds roughly 140,000 clones, under 13% seen once. Input material: central memory CD4+ T cells from blood. The receptors come from a young man with type 1 diabetes.

The genes are TRBV4-1 and TRBJ2-3, with 10 positions matching TRBD1. From germline, CDR1 is MGHRA and CDR2 YSYEKL. The V segment lost 3 bases and the J segment 4 bases; nucleotides outside the gene matches: 7. CDR3 length: 16 amino acids. The CDR3 here is CASSQSGTGVSDTQYF. CDR3 DNA: TGCGCCAGCAGCCAGTCCGGGACAGGGGTTTCAGATACGCAGTATTTT.

This clone was counted only a few times. The chain uses TRBV5-1 and TRBJ1-2; D unresolved. V was trimmed by 0 bases and J by 6 bases, leaving 12 bases between them. Per the germline V gene, CDR1 is SGHRS and CDR2 is YFSETQ. CDR3 length equals 14 residues. The CDR3: CASSLVTGFDGYTF. Written as DNA, the CDR3 is TGCGCCAGCAGCTTGGTCACCGGGTTTGATGGCTACACCTTC.

This clone has just a few counts. The chain recombines TRBV6-1 with TRBJ1-4; no clear D. There are 12 residues in the CDR3. V was clipped by 6 bases and J by 7 bases, with 9 bases between them. In germline, CDR1 is MNHNS, CDR2 SASEGT. The CDR3 sequence is CASSTRAEKLFF. DNA of the CDR3: TGTGCCAGCAGCACCCGAGCTGAAAAACTGTTTTTT.

The V gene is TRBV9, the J gene TRBJ2-5; perhaps TRBD2 as D (5 bases). The CDR3 spans 13 residues. The germline V gene has CDR1 SGDLS and CDR2 YYNGEE. Trimming pared 5 bases from V and 3 bases from J, leaving 11 bases between. The CDR3 protein is CASSAGLKETQYF. As DNA, the CDR3 is TGTGCCAGCAGTGCGGGTTTAAAAGAGACCCAGTACTTC.

This clone was seen more than once but under ten times. This chain uses TRBV5-6 with TRBJ2-7; TRBD1 agrees at 9 bases. The CDR3 runs 13 residues. Germline loops: CDR1 SGHDT, CDR2 YYEEEE. With 4 bases clipped from V and 5 bases from J, the junction kept 4 bases outside the gene matches. Written as DNA, the CDR3 is TGTGCCAGCAGCCCTAGGACAGGGGACGAGCAGTACTTC. As protein: CASSPRTGDEQYF.

This clone was picked up a small number of times. The CDR3 region has the DNA TGCGCCAGCAGCCAAGCTTCTACTAGACACAATGAGCAGTTCTTC. This translates into CASSQASTRHNEQFF. The chain links TRBV4-3 to TRBJ2-1, with D possibly being TRBD2 (5 bases). The CDR3 contains 15 residues. Trimming took 1 base from V and 5 from J, leaving 12 bases between them. Germline CDR1 LGHNA, CDR2 YSLEER.

Points on this clone: The sample carries other DNA sequences with the same CDR3. The V and J genes are TRBV5-1 and TRBJ1-1; the match to TRBD1 covers 7 bases. Germline V lookup: CDR1 SGHRS, CDR2 YFSETQ. After removal of 0 bases from V and 1 base from J, the junction contained 3 bases not matched to a gene. CDR3 size: 15 residues. The CDR3 DNA sequence: TGCGCCAGCAGCTTGGGTGGGACAGCGAACACTGAAGCTTTCTTT. Translating it yields CASSLGGTANTEAFF.

The sample holds a few counts of this clone. This chain links TRBV2 with TRBJ2-4, with D unclear. Germline loops: CDR1 SNHLY, CDR2 FYNNEI. The V end was cut by 0 bases, the J end by 6 bases, with 6 bases between. The CDR3 runs 13 residues. The CDR3: CASSEAPRNIQYF. The DNA of the CDR3 is TGTGCCAGCAGTGAAGCCCCCAGAAACATTCAGTACTTC.

V usage is TRBV6-1 and J usage is TRBJ2-7; D is uncertain. CDR3 length: 11 residues. V dropped 2 bases and J dropped 7 bases, with 6 bases sitting between them. Germline CDR1 and CDR2: MNHNS and SASEGT. This CDR3 reads CASSEMREQYF. The CDR3 coding sequence is TGTGCCAGCAGTGAAATGCGGGAGCAGTACTTC.

This clone has just a few counts. The rearrangement links TRBV5-1 to TRBJ2-2, with 8 bases identical to TRBD2. Germline V CDR1 and CDR2: SGHRS, YFSETQ. V gave up 3 bases and J gave up 2 bases; unmatched junction bases: 9. This CDR3 has 17 amino acids. CDR3 sequence: CASSSTVLAGNTGELFF. For the CDR3, the DNA is TGCGCCAGCAGCTCCACCGTCCTAGCGGGTAACACCGGGGAGCTGTTTTTT.

The genes are TRBV7-2 and TRBJ2-1; TRBD1 is a possible D gene (6 bases). V lost 5 bases and J lost 5, with 10 bases in between. Looked up from germline, CDR1 is SGHTA and CDR2 is FQGNSA. The CDR3 has 13 residues. CDR3 DNA: TGTGCCAGCAGCCCCACAGGGAACAATGAGCAGTTCTTC. Residues: CASSPTGNNEQFF.

The table lists this clone with a few counts. The CDR3 sequence is CASSQEATGANVLTF. The CDR3 DNA sequence: TGCGCCAGCAGCCAAGAAGCTACTGGGGCCAACGTCCTGACTTTC. The rearrangement uses TRBV4-3 and TRBJ2-6; D is uncertain. The V and J ends lost 0 bases and 2 bases respectively, with 5 bases between them. The CDR3 covers 15 residues. Germline CDR1 is LGHNA and CDR2 is YSLEER.

The chain has TRBV5-1 and TRBJ2-1, with D maybe TRBD2 (6 bases). The CDR3 has 17 amino acids. The germline V gene encodes CDR1 SGHRS and CDR2 YFSETQ. Trimming took 3 bases from V and 4 from J, leaving 20 bases between them. DNA of the CDR3: TGCGCCAGCAGCTGGCCCCCTGGAGGGAGCCCTTACAATGAGCAGTTCTTC. Amino acids: CASSWPPGGSPYNEQFF. Supplemented by reference TRBV5-1 and TRBJ2-1, the full variable domain reads KAGVTQTPRYLIKTRGQQVTLSCSPISGHRSVSWYQQTPGQGLQFLFEYFSETQRNKGNFPGRFSGRQFSNSRSEMNVSTLELGDSALYLCASSWPPGGSPYNEQFFGPGTRLTVL.

The V call is TRBV5-4, the J call TRBJ2-1; 10 nucleotides align to TRBD1. The CDR3 runs 15 residues. Germline V CDR1 and CDR2: SGHNT, YYREEE (reference sequence). V was pared by 4 bases and J by 6 bases, with 7 bases of the junction left unmatched. This CDR3 reads CASSPTGGLGNEQFF. As DNA, the CDR3 is TGTGCCAGCAGCCCGACAGGGGGCTTAGGCAATGAGCAGTTCTTC.

This clone has more than one count but fewer than ten. The chain couples TRBV7-9 to TRBJ2-3; D uncertain. Germline assignment: CDR1 SEHNR and CDR2 FQNEAQ (reference sequence). Trimming left V 4 bases short and J 1 base short, with 9 bases between. This CDR3 contains 14 residues. The CDR3 nucleotides are TGTGCCAGCAGCTCCCCCCGAGGCACAGATACGCAGTATTTT. It translates to CASSSPRGTDTQYF.

In the case of this clone: The junction departs from germline at one end; a sequencing error may be responsible. CDR3 bases: TGTGCCAGCAGTTTATACAAACAGCTACAAGGAACCAGCTTC. Its protein is CASSLYKQLQGTSF. The J gene is TRBJ2-7, the V gene TRBV28; D is unresolved. This CDR3 is 14 amino acids long. Germline V gene lookup returns CDR1 MDHEN and CDR2 SYDVKM. Combining the CDR3 with reference TRBV28 and TRBJ2-7 gives the whole variable domain DVKVTQSSRYLVKRTGEKVFLECVQDMDHENMFWYRQDPGLGLRLIYFSYDVKMKEKGDIPEGYSVSREKKERFSLILESASTNQTSMYLCASSLYKQLQGTSFGPGTRLTVT.

In its sample, this clone was seen a few times. V is TRBV7-3 and J is TRBJ2-5; D gene ambiguous. The CDR3 contains 14 residues. The germline gives CDR1 SGHTA, CDR2 FQGTGA. With 0 bases removed from V and 3 bases from J, the gap between germline ends came to 8 bases. The CDR3 DNA is TGTGCCAGCAGCTTAACAAATCAGGAAGAGACCCAGTACTTC. Its translation is CASSLTNQEETQYF.